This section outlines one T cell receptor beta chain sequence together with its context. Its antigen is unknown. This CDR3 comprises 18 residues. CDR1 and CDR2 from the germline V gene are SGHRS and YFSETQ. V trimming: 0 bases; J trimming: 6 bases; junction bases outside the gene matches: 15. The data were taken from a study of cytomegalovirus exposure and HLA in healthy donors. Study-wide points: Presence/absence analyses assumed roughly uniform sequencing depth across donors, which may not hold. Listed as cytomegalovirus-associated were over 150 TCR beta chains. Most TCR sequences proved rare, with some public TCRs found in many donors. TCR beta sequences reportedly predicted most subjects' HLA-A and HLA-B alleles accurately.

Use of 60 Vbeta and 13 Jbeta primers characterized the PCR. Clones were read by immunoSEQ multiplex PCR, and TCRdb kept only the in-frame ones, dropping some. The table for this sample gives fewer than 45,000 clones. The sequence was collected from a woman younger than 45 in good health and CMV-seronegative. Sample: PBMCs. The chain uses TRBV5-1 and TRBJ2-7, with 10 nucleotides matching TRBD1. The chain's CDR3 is CASSLGKRQGAQKAEQYF. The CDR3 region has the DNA TGCGCCAGCAGCTTGGGAAAAAGACAGGGGGCGCAGAAGGCCGAGCAGTACTTC.